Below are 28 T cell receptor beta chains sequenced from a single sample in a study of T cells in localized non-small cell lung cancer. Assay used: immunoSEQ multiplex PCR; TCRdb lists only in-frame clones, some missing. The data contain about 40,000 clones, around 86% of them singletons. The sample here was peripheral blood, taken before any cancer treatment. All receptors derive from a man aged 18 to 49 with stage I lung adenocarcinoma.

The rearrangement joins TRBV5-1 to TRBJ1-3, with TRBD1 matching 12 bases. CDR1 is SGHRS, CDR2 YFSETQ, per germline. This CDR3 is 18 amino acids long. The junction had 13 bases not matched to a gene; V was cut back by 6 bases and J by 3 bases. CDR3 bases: TGCGCCAGCAAGCGAACCTATAGGGACAGGGGGCTTGGAAACACCATATATTTT. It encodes CASKRTYRDRGLGNTIYF.

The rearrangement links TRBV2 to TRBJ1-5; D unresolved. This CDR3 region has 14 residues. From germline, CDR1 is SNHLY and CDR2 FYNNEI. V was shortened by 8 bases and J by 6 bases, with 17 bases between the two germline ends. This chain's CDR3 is CASEIGSGVQPQHF. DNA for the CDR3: TGTGCCAGCGAGATCGGATCCGGGGTTCAGCCCCAGCATTTT.

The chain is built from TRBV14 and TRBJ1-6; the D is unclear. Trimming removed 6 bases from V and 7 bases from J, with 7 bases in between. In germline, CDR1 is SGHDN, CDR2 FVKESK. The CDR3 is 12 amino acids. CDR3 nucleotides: TGTGCCAGCAGTCCCATGAATTCACCCCTCCACTTT. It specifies CASSPMNSPLHF.

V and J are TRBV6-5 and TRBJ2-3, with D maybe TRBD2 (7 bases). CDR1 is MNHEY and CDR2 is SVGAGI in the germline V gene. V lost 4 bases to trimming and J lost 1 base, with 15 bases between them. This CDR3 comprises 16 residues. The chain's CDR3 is CASSWSGGSGTDTQYF. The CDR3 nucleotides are TGTGCCAGCAGTTGGTCGGGGGGCTCGGGCACAGATACGCAGTATTTT.

CDR3 amino acids: CASSQDVGRHQPQHF. The DNA for the CDR3 is TGCGCCAGCAGCCAAGATGTTGGACGGCATCAGCCCCAGCATTTT. The gene calls are TRBV4-1 and TRBJ1-5; no clear D. Looked up from germline, CDR1 is MGHRA and CDR2 is YSYEKL. The CDR3 loop spans 15 amino acids. The V end was cut by 0 bases, the J end by 5 bases, with 11 bases between.

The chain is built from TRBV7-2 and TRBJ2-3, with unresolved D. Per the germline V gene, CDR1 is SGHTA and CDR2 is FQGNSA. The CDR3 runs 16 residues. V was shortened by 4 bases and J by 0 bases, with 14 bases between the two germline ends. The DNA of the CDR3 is TGTGCCAGCAGCTCCCCTCAGGCTCCTAGCACAGATACGCAGTATTTT. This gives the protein CASSSPQAPSTDTQYF.

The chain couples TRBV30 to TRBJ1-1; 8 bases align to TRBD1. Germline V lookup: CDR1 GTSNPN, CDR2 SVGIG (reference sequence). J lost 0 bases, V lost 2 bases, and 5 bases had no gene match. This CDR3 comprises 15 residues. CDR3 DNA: TGTGCCTGGAGTCCCGGACAGGGAATGAACACTGAAGCTTTCTTT. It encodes CAWSPGQGMNTEAFF.

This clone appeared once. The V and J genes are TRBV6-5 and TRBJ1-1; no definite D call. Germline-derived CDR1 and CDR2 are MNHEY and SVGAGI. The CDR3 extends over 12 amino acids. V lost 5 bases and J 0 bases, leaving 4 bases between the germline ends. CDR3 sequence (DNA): TGTGCCAGCAGTACAGTGAACACTGAAGCTTTCTTT. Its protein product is CASSTVNTEAFF.

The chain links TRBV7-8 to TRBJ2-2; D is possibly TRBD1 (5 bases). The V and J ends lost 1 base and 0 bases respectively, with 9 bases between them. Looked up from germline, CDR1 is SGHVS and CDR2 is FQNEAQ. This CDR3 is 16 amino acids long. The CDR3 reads CASSLGTFANTGELFF. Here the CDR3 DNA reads TGTGCCAGCAGCTTAGGGACATTCGCGAACACCGGGGAGCTGTTTTTT. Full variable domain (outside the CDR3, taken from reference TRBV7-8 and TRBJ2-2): GAGVSQSPRYKVAKRGQDVALRCDPISGHVSLFWYQQALGQGPEFLTYFQNEAQLDKSGLPSDRFFAERPEGSVSTLKIQRTQQEDSAVYLCASSLGTFANTGELFFGEGSRLTVL.

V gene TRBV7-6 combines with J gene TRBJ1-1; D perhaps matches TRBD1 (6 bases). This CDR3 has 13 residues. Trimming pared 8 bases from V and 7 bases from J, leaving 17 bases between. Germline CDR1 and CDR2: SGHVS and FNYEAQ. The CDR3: CASVGTQGGEAFF. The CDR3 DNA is TGTGCCAGCGTTGGGACGCAAGGGGGTGAAGCTTTCTTT.

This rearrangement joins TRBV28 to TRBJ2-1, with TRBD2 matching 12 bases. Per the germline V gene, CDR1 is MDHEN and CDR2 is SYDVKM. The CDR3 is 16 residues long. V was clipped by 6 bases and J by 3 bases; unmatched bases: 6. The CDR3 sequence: CASSSLAGGLYNEQFF. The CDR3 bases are TGTGCCAGCAGCTCACTAGCGGGGGGTCTCTACAATGAGCAGTTCTTC.

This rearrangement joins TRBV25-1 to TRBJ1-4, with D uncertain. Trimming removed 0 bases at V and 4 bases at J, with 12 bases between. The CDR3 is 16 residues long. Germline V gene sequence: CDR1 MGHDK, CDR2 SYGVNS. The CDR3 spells CASSEYEGRDNEKLFF. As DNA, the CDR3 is TGTGCCAGCAGTGAATACGAGGGCCGGGATAATGAAAAACTGTTTTTT.

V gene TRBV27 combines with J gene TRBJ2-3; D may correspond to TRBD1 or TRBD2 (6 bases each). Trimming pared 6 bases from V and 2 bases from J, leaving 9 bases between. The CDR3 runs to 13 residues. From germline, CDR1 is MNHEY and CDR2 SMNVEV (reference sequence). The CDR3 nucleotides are TGTGCCAGCAGAGGGGGGTACACAGATACGCAGTATTTT. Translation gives CASRGGYTDTQYF.

The CDR3 coding sequence is TGTGCCAGCGGAGCAGGGATGCTTCAGTACTTC. Amino acids: CASGAGMLQYF. The chain recombines TRBV6-1 with TRBJ2-7; a weak D match, TRBD1 (5 bases). The V gene lost 8 bases and the J gene lost 10 bases, with 15 bases spanning the gap. CDR3 size: 11 residues. Germline V gene sequence: CDR1 MNHNS, CDR2 SASEGT.

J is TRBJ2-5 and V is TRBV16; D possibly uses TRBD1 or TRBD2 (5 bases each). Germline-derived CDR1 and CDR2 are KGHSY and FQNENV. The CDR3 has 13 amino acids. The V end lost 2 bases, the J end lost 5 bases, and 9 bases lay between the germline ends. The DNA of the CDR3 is TGTGCCAGCAGCCAAAGCCGGGACGAGACCCAGTACTTC. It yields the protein CASSQSRDETQYF. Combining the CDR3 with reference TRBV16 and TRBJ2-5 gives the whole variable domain GEEVAQTPKHLVRGEGQKAKLYCAPIKGHSYVFWYQQVLKNEFKFLISFQNENVFDETGMPKERFSAKCLPNSPCSLEIQATKLEDSAVYFCASSQSRDETQYFGPGTRLLVL.

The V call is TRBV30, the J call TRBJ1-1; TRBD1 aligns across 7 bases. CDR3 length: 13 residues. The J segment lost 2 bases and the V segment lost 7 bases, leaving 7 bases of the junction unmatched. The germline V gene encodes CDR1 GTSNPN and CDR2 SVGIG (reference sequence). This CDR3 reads CASNRGFNTEAFF. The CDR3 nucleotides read TGTGCCTCGAACAGGGGCTTCAACACTGAAGCTTTCTTT. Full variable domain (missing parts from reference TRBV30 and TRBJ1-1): SQTIHQWPATLVQPVGSPLSLECTVEGTSNPNLYWYRQAAGRGLQLLFYSVGIGQISSEVPQNLSASRPQDRQFILSSKKLLLSDSGFYLCASNRGFNTEAFFGQGTRLTVV.

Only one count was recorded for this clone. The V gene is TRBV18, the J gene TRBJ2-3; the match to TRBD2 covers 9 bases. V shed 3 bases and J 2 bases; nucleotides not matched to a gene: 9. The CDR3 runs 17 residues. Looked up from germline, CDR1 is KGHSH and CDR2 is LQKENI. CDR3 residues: CASSPRFAGGITDTQYF. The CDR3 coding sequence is TGTGCCAGCTCACCTCGCTTTGCGGGGGGGATCACAGATACGCAGTATTTT. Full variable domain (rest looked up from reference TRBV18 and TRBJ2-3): NAGVMQNPRHLVRRRGQEARLRCSPMKGHSHVYWYRQLPEEGLKFMVYLQKENIIDESGMPKERFSAEFPKEGPSILRIQQVVRGDSAAYFCASSPRFAGGITDTQYFGPGTRLTVL.

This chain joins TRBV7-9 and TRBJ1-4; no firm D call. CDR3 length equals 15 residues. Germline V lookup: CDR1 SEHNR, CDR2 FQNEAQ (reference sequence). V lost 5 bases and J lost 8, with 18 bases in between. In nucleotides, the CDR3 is TGTGCCAGCAGCGAGACATTGGATTGGGAGGAAAAACTGTTTTTT. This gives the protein CASSETLDWEEKLFF. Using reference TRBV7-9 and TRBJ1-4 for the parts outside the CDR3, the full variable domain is DTGVSQNPRHKITKRGQNVTFRCDPISEHNRLYWYRQTLGQGPEFLTYFQNEAQLEKSRLLSDRFSAERPKGSFSTLEIQRTEQGDSAMYLCASSETLDWEEKLFFGSGTQLSVL.

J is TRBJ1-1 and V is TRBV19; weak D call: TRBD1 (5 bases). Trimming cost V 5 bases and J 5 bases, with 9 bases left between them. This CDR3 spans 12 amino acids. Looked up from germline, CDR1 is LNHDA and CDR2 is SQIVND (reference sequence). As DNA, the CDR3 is TGTGCCAGTAGTGAATGGGGGACTGAAGCTTTCTTT. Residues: CASSEWGTEAFF.

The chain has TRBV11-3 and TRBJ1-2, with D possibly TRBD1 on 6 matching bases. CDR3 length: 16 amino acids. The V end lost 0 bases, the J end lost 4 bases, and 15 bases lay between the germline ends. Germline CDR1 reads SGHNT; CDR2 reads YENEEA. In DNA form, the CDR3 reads TGTGCCAGCAGCTTAGAGCGAGGACAGTTAAGCTATGGCTACACCTTC. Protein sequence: CASSLERGQLSYGYTF. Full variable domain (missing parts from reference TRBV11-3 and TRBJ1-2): EAGVVQSPRYKIIEKKQPVAFWCNPISGHNTLYWYLQNLGQGPELLIRYENEEAVDDSQLPKDRFSAERLKGVDSTLKIQPAELGDSAVYLCASSLERGQLSYGYTFGSGTRLTVV.

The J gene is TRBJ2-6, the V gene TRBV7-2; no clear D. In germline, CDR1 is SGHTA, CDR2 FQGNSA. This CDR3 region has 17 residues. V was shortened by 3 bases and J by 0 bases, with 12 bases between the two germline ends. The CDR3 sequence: CASSFQGPRSGANVLTF. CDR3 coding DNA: TGTGCCAGCAGCTTCCAAGGGCCCCGCTCTGGGGCCAACGTCCTGACTTTC.

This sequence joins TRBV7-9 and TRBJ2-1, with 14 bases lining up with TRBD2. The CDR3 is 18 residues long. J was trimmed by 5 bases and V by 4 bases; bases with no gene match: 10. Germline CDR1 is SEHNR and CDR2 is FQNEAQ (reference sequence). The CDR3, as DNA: TGTGCCAGCAGCTCCGGGACTAGCGGGGGCCTCCAGGACAATGAGCAGTTCTTC. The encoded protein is CASSSGTSGGLQDNEQFF.

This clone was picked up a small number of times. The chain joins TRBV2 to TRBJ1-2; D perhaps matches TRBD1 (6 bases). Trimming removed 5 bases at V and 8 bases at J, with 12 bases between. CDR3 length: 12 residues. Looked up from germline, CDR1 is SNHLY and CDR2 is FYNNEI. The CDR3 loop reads CASSTHRAGYTF. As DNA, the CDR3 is TGTGCCAGCAGTACCCACAGGGCCGGCTACACCTTC.

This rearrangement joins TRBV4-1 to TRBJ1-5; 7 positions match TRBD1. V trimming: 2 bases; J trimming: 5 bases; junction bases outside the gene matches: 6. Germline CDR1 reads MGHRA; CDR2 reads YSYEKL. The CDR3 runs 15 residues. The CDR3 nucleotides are TGCGCCAGCAGCCAAAATGGGGACAGCCATCAGCCCCAGCATTTT. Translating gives CASSQNGDSHQPQHF.

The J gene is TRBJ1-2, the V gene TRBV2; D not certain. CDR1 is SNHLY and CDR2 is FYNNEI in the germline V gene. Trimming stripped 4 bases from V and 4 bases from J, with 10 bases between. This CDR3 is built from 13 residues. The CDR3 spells CASSVELRYGYTF. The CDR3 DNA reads TGTGCCAGCAGTGTCGAGCTCCGCTATGGCTACACCTTC.

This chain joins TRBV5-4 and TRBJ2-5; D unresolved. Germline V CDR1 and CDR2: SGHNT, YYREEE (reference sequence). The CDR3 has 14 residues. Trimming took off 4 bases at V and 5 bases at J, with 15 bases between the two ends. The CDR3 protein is CASSPAGSAETQYF. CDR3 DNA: TGTGCCAGCAGCCCGGCCGGGTCCGCGGAGACCCAGTACTTC.

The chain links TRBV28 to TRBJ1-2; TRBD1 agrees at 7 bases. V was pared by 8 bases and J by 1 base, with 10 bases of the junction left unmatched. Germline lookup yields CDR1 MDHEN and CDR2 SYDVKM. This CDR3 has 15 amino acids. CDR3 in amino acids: CASQTGTSRNYGYTF. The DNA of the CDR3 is TGTGCCAGCCAGACAGGGACGAGTCGTAACTATGGCTACACCTTC.

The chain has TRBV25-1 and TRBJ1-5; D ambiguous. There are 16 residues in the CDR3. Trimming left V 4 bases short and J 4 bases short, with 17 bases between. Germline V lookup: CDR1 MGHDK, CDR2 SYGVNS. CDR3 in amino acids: CASSASGQNRNQPQHF. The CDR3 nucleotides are TGTGCCAGCAGTGCGTCTGGGCAAAACCGAAATCAGCCCCAGCATTTT.